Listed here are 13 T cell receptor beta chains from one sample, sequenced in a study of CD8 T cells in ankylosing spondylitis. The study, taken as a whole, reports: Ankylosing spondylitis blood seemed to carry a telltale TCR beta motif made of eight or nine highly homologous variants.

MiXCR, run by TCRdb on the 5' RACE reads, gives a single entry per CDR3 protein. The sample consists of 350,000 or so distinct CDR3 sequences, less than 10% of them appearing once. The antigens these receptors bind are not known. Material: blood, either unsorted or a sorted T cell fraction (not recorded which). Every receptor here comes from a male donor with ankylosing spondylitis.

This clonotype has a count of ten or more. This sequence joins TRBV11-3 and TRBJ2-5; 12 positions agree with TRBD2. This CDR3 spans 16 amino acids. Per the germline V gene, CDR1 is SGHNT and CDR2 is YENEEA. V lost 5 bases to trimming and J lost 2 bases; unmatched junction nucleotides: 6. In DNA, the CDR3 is TGTGCCAGCAGCCCACGACTAGCGGGGGCTCAAGAGACCCAGTACTTC. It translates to CASSPRLAGAQETQYF.

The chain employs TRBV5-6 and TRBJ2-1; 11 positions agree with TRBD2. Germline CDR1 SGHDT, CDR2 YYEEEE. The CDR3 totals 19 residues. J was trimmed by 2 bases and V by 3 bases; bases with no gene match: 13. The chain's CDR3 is CASSYDSAPGLAAYNEQFF. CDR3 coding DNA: TGTGCCAGCAGCTACGACAGTGCTCCGGGACTAGCGGCCTACAATGAGCAGTTCTTC.

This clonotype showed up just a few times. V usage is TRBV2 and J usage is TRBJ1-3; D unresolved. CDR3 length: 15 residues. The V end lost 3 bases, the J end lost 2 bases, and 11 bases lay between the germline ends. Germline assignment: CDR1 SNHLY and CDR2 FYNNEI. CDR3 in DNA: TGTGCCAGCAGTGATAACACTTTACCTGGAAACACCATATATTTT. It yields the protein CASSDNTLPGNTIYF.

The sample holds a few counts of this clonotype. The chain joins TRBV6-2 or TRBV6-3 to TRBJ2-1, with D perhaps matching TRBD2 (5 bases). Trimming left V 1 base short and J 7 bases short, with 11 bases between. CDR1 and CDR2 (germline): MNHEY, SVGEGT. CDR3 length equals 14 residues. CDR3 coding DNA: TGTGCCAGCAGTTACTTGAGGGCCGGAAATGAGCAGTTCTTC. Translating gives CASSYLRAGNEQFF.

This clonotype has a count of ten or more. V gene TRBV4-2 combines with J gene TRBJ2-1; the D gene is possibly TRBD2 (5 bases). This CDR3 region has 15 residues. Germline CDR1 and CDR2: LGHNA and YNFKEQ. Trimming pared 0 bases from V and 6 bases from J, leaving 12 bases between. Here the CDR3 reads CASSQEAVRANEQFF. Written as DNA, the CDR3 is TGTGCCAGCAGCCAAGAAGCGGTTCGGGCCAATGAGCAGTTCTTC.

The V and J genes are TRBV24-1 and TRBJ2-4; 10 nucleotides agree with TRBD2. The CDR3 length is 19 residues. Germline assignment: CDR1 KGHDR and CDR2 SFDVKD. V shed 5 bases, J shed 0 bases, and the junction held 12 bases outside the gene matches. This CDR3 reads CATSGGIAGGKLAKNIQYF. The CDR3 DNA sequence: TGTGCCACCAGTGGAGGGATAGCGGGAGGCAAACTAGCCAAAAACATTCAGTACTTC.

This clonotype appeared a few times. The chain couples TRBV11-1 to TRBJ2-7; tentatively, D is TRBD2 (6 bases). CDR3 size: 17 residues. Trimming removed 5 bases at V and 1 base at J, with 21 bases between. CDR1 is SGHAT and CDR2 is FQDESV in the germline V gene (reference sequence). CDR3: CASSRYADSRESYEQYF. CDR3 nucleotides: TGTGCCAGCAGCCGCTATGCAGACTCCCGGGAGTCCTACGAGCAGTACTTC.

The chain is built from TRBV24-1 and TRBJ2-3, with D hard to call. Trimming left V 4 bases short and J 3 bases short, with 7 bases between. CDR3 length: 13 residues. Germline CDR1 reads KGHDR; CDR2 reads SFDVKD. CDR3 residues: CATSETKTDTQYF. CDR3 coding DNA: TGTGCCACCAGTGAGACGAAAACAGATACGCAGTATTTT.

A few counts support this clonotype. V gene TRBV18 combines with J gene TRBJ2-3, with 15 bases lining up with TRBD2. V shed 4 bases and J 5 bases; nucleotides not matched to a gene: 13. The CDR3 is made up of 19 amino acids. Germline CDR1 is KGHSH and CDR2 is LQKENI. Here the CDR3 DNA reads TGTGCCAGCTCACTCCGGACTAGCGGGAGGGCCGCGGGACAAGATACGCAGTATTTT. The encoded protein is CASSLRTSGRAAGQDTQYF. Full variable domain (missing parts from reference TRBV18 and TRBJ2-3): NAGVMQNPRHLVRRRGQEARLRCSPMKGHSHVYWYRQLPEEGLKFMVYLQKENIIDESGMPKERFSAEFPKEGPSILRIQQVVRGDSAAYFCASSLRTSGRAAGQDTQYFGPGTRLTVL.

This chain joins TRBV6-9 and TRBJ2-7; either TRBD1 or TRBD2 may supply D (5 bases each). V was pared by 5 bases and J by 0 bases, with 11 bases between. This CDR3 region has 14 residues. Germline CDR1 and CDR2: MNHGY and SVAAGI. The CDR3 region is CASSAAGTSYEQYF. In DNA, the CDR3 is TGTGCCAGCAGTGCCGCAGGGACCTCCTACGAGCAGTACTTC.

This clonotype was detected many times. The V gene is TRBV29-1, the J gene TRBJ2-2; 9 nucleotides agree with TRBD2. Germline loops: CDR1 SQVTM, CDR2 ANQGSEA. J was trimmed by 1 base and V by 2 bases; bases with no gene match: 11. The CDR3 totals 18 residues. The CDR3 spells CSVEFPMPTSGNTGELFF. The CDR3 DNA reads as TGCAGCGTTGAATTCCCCATGCCGACTAGCGGGAACACCGGGGAGCTGTTTTTT.

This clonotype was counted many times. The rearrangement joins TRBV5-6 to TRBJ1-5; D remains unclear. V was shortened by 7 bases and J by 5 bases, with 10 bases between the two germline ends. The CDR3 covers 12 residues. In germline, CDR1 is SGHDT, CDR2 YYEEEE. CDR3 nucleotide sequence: TGTGCCAGCCAAGTTAGAGATCAGCCCCAGCATTTT. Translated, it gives CASQVRDQPQHF. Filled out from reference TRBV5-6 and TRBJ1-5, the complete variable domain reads DAGVTQSPTHLIKTRGQQVTLRCSPKSGHDTVSWYQQALGQGPQFIFQYYEEEERQRGNFPDRFSGHQFPNYSSELNVNALLLGDSALYLCASQVRDQPQHFGDGTRLSIL.

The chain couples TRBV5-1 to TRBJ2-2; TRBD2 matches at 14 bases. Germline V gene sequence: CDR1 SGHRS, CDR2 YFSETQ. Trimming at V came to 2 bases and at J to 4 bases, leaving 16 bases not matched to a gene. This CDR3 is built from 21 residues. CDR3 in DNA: TGCGCCAGCAGCTTACGACCGTCCGGGACTAGCGGGAGTCGGCTCACCGGGGAGCTGTTTTTT. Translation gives CASSLRPSGTSGSRLTGELFF.